This TCR beta chain was recovered during a study of identical twins. Study-wide findings and caveats: The more abundant beta clonotypes in cord blood had fewer insertions, and memory repertoires did not show this. It was possible that invariant MAIT and iNKT cells partly confounded the zero-insertion analyses.

Healthy Caucasians supplied all donations. The CDR3 is 11 residues long. Germline V gives CDR1 GTSNPN, CDR2 SVGIG (reference sequence). TCRdb re-called the 5' RACE reads through MiXCR, storing one row per CDR3 protein. The sample has some 1,700,000 distinct CDR3 sequences, under 35% seen once. In regard to this clonotype: Antigen: not known. A junction end diverges from the germline sequence, so it may reflect a read error.

The V call is TRBV30, the J call TRBJ2-7; D gene unclear. Sequenced material: cord blood. The TCR was taken from a newborn girl in good health. The DNA for the CDR3 is TGTGCCTGGAGTGCGGTCTACGAGCACTACTTC. Translated: CAWSAVYEHYF.